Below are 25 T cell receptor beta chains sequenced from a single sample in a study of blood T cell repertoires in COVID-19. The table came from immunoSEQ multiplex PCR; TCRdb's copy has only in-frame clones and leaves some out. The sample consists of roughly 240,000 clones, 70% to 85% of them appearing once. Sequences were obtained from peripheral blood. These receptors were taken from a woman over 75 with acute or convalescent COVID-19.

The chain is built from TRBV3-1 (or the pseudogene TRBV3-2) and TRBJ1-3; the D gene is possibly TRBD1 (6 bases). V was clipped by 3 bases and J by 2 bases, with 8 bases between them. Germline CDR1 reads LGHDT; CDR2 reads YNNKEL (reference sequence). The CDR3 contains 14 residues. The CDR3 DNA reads TGTGCCAGCAGCCAGGGGGCGGCTGGAAACACCATATATTTT. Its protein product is CASSQGAAGNTIYF.

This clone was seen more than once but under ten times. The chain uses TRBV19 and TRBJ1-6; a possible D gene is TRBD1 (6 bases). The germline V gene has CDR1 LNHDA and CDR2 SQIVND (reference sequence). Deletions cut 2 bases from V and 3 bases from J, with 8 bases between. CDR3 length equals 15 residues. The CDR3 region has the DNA TGTGCCAGTAGTATACGGGACATCTATAATTCACCCCTCCACTTT. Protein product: CASSIRDIYNSPLHF.

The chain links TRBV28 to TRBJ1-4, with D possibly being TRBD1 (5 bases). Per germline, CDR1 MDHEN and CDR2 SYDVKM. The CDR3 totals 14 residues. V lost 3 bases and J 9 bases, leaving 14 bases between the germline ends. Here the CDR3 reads CASSFEQGGKKLFF. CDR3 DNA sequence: TGTGCCAGCAGTTTTGAGCAGGGAGGGAAAAAACTGTTTTTT.

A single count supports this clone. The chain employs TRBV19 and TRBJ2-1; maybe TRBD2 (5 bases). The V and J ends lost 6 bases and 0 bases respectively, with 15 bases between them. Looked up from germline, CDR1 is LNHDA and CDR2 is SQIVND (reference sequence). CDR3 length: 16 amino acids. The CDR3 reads CASSSLAGNSYNEQFF. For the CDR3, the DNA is TGTGCCAGTAGCAGCTTGGCGGGTAACTCCTACAATGAGCAGTTCTTC.

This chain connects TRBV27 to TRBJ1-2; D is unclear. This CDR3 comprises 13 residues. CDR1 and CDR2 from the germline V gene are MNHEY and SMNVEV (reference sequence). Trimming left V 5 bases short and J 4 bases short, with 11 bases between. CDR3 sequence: CASSVSPSYGYTF. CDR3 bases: TGTGCCAGCAGTGTTTCCCCCTCCTATGGCTACACCTTC.

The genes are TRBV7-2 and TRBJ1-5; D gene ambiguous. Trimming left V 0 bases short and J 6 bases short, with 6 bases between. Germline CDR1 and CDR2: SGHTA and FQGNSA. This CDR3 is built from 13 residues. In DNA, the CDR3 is TGTGCCAGCAGCTTAGCGCGGGGTCAGCCCCAGCATTTT. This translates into CASSLARGQPQHF.

The CDR3 spells CASGVSPYNSPLHF. CDR3 bases: TGTGCTAGTGGCGTTTCTCCGTATAATTCACCCCTCCACTTT. This chain links TRBV12-5 with TRBJ1-6; unclear D gene. Germline CDR1 is LGHNT and CDR2 is FRNRAP. Trimming left V 6 bases short and J 4 bases short, with 10 bases between. CDR3 length: 14 residues. The full variable domain, its missing parts supplied by reference TRBV12-5 and TRBJ1-6, is DARVTQTPRHKVTEMGQEVTMRCQPILGHNTVFWYRQTMMQGLELLAYFRNRAPLDDSGMPKDRFSAEMPDATLATLKIQPSEPRDSAVYFCASGVSPYNSPLHFGNGTRLTVT.

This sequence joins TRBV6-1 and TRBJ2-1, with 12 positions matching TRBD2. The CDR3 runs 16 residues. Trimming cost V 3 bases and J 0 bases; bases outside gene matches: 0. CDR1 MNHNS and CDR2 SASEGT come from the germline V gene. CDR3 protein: CASSETSGSSYNEQFF. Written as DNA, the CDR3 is TGTGCCAGCAGTGAGACTAGCGGGAGCTCCTACAATGAGCAGTTCTTC.

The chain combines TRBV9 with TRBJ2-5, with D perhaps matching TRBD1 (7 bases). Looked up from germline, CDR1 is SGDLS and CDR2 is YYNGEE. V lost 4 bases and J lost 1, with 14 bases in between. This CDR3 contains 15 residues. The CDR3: CASSPGGTSQETQYF. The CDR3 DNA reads TGTGCCAGCAGCCCAGGGGGGACAAGCCAAGAGACCCAGTACTTC.

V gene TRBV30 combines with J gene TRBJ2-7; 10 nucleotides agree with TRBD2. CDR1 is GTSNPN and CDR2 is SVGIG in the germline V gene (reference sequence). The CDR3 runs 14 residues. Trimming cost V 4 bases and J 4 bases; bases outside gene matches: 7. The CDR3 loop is CAWTGTSVGYEQYF. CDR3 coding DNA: TGTGCCTGGACCGGGACTAGCGTTGGATACGAGCAGTACTTC.

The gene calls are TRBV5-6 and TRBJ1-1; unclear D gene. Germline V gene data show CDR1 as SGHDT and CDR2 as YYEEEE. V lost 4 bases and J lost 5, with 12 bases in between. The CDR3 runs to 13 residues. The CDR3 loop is CASSPTFWTEAFF. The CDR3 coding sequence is TGTGCCAGCAGCCCGACATTTTGGACTGAAGCTTTCTTT.

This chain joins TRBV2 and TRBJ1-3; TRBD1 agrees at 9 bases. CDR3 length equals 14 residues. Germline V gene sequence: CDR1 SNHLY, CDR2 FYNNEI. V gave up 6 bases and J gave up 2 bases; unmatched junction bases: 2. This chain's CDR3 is CASSGTGTGNTIYF. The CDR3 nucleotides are TGTGCCAGCAGCGGGACAGGGACTGGAAACACCATATATTTT.

DNA for the CDR3: TGTGCCAGCAGCGCCGGGACAGGTAGCAATCAGCCCCAGCATTTT. It yields the protein CASSAGTGSNQPQHF. The chain employs TRBV5-8 and TRBJ1-5; 8 nucleotides line up with TRBD1. CDR1 and CDR2 from the germline V gene are SGHTS and YDEGEE. CDR3 size: 15 residues. V dropped 4 bases and J dropped 0; count of bases not matched to a gene: 3. The complete variable domain, with remaining parts taken from reference TRBV5-8 and TRBJ1-5, reads EAGVTQSPTHLIKTRGQQATLRCSPISGHTSVYWYQQALGLGLQFLLWYDEGEERNRGNFPPRFSGRQFPNYSSELNVNALELEDSALYLCASSAGTGSNQPQHFGDGTRLSIL.

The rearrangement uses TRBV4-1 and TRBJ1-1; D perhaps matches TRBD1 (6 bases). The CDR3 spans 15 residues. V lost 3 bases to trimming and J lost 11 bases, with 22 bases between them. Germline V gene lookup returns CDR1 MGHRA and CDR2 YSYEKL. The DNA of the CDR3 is TGCGCCAGCAGCCATAGGGGAGGGGGTAGCGTTGTCGCTTTCTTT. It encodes CASSHRGGGSVVAFF.

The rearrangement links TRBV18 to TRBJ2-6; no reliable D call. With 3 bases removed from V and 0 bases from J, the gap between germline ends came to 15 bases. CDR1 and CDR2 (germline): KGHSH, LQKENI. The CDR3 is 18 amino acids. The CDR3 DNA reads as TGTGCCAGCTCACCTCAAGCCAGAGACTCCTCTGGGGCCAACGTCCTGACTTTC. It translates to CASSPQARDSSGANVLTF.

CDR3: CASRSSGVSYEQYF. CDR3 DNA: TGTGCCAGCCGATCTAGCGGGGTTTCCTACGAGCAGTACTTC. The chain recombines TRBV2 with TRBJ2-7; 9 positions agree with TRBD2. The CDR3 covers 14 residues. The germline gives CDR1 SNHLY, CDR2 FYNNEI. The trim removed 8 bases at V and 1 base at J, leaving 6 bases unmatched.

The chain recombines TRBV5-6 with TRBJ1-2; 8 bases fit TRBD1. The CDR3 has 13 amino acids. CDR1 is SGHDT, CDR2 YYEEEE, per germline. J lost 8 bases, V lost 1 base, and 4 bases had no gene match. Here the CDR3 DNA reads TGTGCCAGCAGCTTGACAGGGACAGGCGGCTACACCTTC. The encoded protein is CASSLTGTGGYTF.

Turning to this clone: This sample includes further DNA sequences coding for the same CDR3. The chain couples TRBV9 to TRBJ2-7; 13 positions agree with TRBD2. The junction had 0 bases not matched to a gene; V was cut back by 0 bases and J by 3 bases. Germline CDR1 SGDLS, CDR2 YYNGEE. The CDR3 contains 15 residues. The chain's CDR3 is CASSVGLAGGYEQYF. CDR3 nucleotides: TGTGCCAGCAGCGTAGGACTAGCGGGGGGCTACGAGCAGTACTTC.

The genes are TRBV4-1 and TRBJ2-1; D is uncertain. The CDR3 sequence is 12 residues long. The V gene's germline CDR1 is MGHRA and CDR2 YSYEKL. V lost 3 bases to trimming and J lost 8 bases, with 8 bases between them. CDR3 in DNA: TGCGCCAGCAGCCATAATAGCCATGAGCAGTTCTTC. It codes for CASSHNSHEQFF.

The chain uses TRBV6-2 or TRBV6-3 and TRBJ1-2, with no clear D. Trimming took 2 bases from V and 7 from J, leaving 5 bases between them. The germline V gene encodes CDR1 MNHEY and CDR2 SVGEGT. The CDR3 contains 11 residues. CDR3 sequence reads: CASSYASGYTF. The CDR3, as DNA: TGTGCCAGCAGTTACGCGTCTGGCTACACCTTC.

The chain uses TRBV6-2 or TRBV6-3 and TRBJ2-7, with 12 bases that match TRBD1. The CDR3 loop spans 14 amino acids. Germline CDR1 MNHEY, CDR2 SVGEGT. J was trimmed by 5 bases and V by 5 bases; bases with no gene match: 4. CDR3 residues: CASSARDRGHEQYF. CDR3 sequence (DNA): TGTGCCAGCAGTGCCCGGGACAGGGGGCACGAGCAGTACTTC.

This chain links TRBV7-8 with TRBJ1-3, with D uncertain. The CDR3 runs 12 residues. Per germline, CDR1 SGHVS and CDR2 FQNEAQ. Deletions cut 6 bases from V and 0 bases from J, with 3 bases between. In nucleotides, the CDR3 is TGTGCCAGCAGTTACTCTGGAAACACCATATATTTT. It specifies CASSYSGNTIYF.

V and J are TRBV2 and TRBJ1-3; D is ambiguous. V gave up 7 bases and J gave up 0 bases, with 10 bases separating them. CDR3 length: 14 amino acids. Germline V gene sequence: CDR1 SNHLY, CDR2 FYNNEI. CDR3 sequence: CASTLGDSGNTIYF. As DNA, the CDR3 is TGTGCCAGCACCCTGGGAGACTCTGGAAACACCATATATTTT.

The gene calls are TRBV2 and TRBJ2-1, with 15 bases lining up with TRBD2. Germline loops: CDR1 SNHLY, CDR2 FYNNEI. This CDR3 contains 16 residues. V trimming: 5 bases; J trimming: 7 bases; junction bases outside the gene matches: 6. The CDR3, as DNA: TGTGCCAGCAGTACCCTAGGGACTAGCGGGGGGAATGAGCAGTTCTTC. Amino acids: CASSTLGTSGGNEQFF.

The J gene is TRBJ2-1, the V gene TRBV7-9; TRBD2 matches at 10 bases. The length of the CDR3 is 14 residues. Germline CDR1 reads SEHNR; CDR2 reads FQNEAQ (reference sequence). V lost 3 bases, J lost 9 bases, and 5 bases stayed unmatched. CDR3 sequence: CASSLSGGDREQFF. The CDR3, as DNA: TGTGCCAGCAGCTTGAGCGGGGGGGATCGTGAGCAGTTCTTC.